This T cell receptor beta chain derives from a study of blood T cell repertoires in COVID-19. The V gene lost 0 bases and the J gene lost 1 base, with 10 bases spanning the gap. This CDR3 is built from 15 residues. CDR1 and CDR2 from the germline V gene are SGHRS and YFSETQ. Produced via immunoSEQ multiplex PCR; TCRdb's table is partial and in-frame only. Among about 210,000 clones listed, over 75% were seen once. This chain uses TRBV5-1 with TRBJ1-1; the D is unclear. This clonotype was obtained from a woman in her thirties or forties with acute or convalescent COVID-19. Sequencing was carried out using peripheral blood. The CDR3 loop reads CASSLADGGNTEAFF. The CDR3 nucleotides are TGCGCCAGCAGCTTGGCAGATGGTGGGAACACTGAAGCTTTCTTT. Combining the CDR3 with reference TRBV5-1 and TRBJ1-1 gives the whole variable domain KAGVTQTPRYLIKTRGQQVTLSCSPISGHRSVSWYQQTPGQGLQFLFEYFSETQRNKGNFPGRFSGRQFSNSRSEMNVSTLELGDSALYLCASSLADGGNTEAFFGQGTRLTVV.